This T cell receptor beta chain appears in the sequencing data of a study of graft-versus-host responses after intestinal transplantation. Study details: Recipients uniformly received anti-thymocyte globulin induction, followed by tacrolimus and steroids for two to four years.

Remarks on this clone: Its specificity is unknown.

The data were produced by immunoSEQ multiplex PCR, yet TCRdb's version contains in-frame clones alone and is incomplete. The repertoire holds 80,000 to 95,000 clones, around 90% seen once, with more than 0.25% in the top ten. The germline CDR1 and CDR2 sequences are MNHNY and SVGAGI (reference sequence). CDR3 length: 13 amino acids. The V end lost 4 bases, the J end lost 9 bases, and 13 bases lay between the germline ends. This rearrangement joins TRBV6-6 to TRBJ1-5; D call uncertain. The material sequenced was unstimulated CD4+ T cells sorted from spleen or lymph node cells, taken before transplant. The source of this sequence is a human donor who was the organ donor for an intestinal transplant. The CDR3 spells CASSWARAGPQHF. The DNA of the CDR3 is TGTGCCAGCAGTTGGGCCAGAGCCGGGCCCCAGCATTTT.